This T cell receptor beta chain was observed in a study of vaccination and CD4 T cells after COVID-19. Treatment given: roughly 10-day PBMC culture with coronavirus spike peptide pools or control peptides (ViraFEST assay). This clonotype was counted between two and nine times. Its antigen is unknown. Cultured CD4+ T cell DNA was sequenced using the Oncomine TCR Beta short-read assay. TCRdb processed the PCR reads anew with MiXCR; each CDR3 protein has one entry. This table holds thousands of distinct CDR3 sequences, about 52% found once. The CDR3 is 12 amino acids. From germline, CDR1 is SGHTA and CDR2 FQGNSA. V dropped 5 bases and J dropped 5 bases, with 9 bases sitting between them.

The J gene is TRBJ2-5, the V gene TRBV7-2; D gene ambiguous. Sequencing used CD4+ T cells from blood, cultured in vitro. The TCR sequence derives from a human donor who had recovered from COVID-19. In nucleotides, the CDR3 is TGTGCCAGCAGCCCCCAGAGGGAGACCCAGTACTTC. Its protein product is CASSPQRETQYF.